The present TCR beta chain was sequenced within a study of monozygotic twins with inflammatory bowel disease (dated by TCRdb to between 2018 and 2021). Some background on the complete study: A total of about 28 monozygotic twin pairs were included in the full study, comprising nine German pairs (four IBD-concordant, five IBD-discordant) and 19 IBD-discordant Danish pairs. The search for disease-associated traits relied mainly on comparing, within discordant pairs, IBD patients with their genetically identical healthy co-twins. Each individual had, on average, about 151 000 unique TCRalpha sequences and 181 000 unique TCRbeta sequences available for analysis. Study-wide findings and limitations: No single strong signal or clonotype linked to IBD turned up in the results, so the idea that one exists was not supported. Compared with healthy twins, IBD patients had fewer clonotypes in common with other individuals, a difference most pronounced in patients showing signs of disease activity. No difference in repertoire similarity was observed between concordant and discordant twins, possibly owing to limited statistical power. TCRbeta repertoire diversity, by inverse Simpson index, was decreased in IBD patients compared with their healthy co-twins. Background noise and inter-individual variability may have been introduced into the repertoires by the differing immunosuppressive treatments among patients. The analysis was unable to tell apart different T cell subtypes.

Concerning this clonotype itself: The antigen it binds to is not known.

The method behind the library was 5' RACE. Preparation of each TCR library used approximately 3,700 ng of total RNA. For each sample, cDNA was synthesized in eight separate reactions using SMARTScribe reverse transcriptase. During cDNA synthesis, template switching introduced unique molecular identifiers that contained a 6-nucleotide sample barcode. Amplification of TCRalpha and TCRbeta cDNA involved two nested PCRs of approximately 17 and 9 cycles, and each PCR was followed by bead purification. Before amplification, the cDNA was both treated with uracil DNA-glycosylase and purified with the QIAquick PCR purification kit. The second PCR added Illumina TruSeq-compatible adapters along with sample-specific barcodes. TapeStation and Qubit were used to check library quality and concentration, and around 4.5 ng of each library went into the pool. Sequencing of the pooled libraries was done on an Illumina HiSeq2500 single-index Rapid Run using custom sequencing primers and 2 x 100 bp reads. The published analysis was carried out like this. UMI-based consensus assembly with MiGEC version 1.2.6 was used to correct PCR and sequencing errors. MiXCR version 2.1.1 was used to carry out V(D)J alignment, clonotype assembly and CDR3 extraction. To normalise gene usage, clonotype sharing and MAIT/NKT TCR abundance, the analysis used the top 1000, 10 000 and 20 000 clonotypes per sample. Diversity was computed as the inverse Simpson index with the vegan R package after downsampling to 27 000 UMIs. Paired Mann-Whitney U tests were applied to discordant twin pairs, and Benjamini-Hochberg correction was used for multiple testing. The reads were reprocessed in TCRdb, with one entry per CDR3 protein sequence and no accompanying DNA. TCRdb's processing, not the authors' own work, is the source of the V and J calls. The sample has some 440,000 distinct CDR3 sequences on record. The ten largest clones capture 2% to 3% of the sample.

The CDR3 numbers 14 residues from cysteine through phenylalanine. No nucleotide data were recorded. CDR1 and CDR2, looked up from the germline V gene, are SGHTA and FQGTGA. From each donor, an approximately 2.5 ml peripheral blood sample was drawn into PAXgene tubes and stored at -80 degrees C. Total RNA was isolated from whole blood with the PAXgene blood miRNA kit on an automated QIAcube, without T cell sorting. Peripheral blood from monozygotic twin pairs, either concordant or discordant for inflammatory bowel disease, underwent deep TCRalpha and TCRbeta repertoire profiling that used unique molecular barcoding. Smoking habits were recorded for all twin pairs, and individuals were classified as current, former or never smokers.

Sequencing input: blood. Here the chain combines TRBV7-3 and TRBJ1-6; TCRdb's D gene call, TRBD1, goes unchecked for lack of DNA. The receptor was derived from a human donor with ulcerative colitis or Crohn's disease, or a healthy co-twin of an affected twin (not recorded which). The CDR3 has the sequence CASSPPGGYSPLHF.